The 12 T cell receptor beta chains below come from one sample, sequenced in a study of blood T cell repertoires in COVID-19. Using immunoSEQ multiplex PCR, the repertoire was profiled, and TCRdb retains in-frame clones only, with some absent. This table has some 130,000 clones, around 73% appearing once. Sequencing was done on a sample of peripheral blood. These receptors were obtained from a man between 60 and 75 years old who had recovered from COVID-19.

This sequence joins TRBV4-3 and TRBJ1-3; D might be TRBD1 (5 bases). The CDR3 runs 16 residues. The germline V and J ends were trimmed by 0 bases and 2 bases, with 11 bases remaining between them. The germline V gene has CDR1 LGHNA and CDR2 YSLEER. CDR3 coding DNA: TGCGCCAGCAGCCAAGATCAAACAGGAGCTGGAAACACCATATATTTT. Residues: CASSQDQTGAGNTIYF.

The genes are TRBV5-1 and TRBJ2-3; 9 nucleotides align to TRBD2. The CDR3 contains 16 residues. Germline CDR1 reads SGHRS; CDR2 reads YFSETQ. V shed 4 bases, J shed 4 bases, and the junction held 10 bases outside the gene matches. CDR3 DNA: TGCGCCAGCAGCCTTCTAGCGGGAATAGGCGCAGATACGCAGTATTTT. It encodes CASSLLAGIGADTQYF.

In DNA form, the CDR3 reads TGTGCCAGCAGCCCGGCCGGGGGCACTGAAGCTTTCTTT. Amino acids: CASSPAGGTEAFF. This sequence joins TRBV7-9 and TRBJ1-1, with D perhaps TRBD1 (5 bases). The length of the CDR3 is 13 residues. Deletions cut 5 bases from V and 4 bases from J, with 11 bases between. Germline V lookup: CDR1 SEHNR, CDR2 FQNEAQ (reference sequence).

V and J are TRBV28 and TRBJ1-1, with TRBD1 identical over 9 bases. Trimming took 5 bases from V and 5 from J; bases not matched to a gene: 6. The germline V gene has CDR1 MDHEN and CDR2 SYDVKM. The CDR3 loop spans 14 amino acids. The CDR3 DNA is TGTGCCAGCAGTATACTACAGGGGGCGACTGAAGCTTTCTTT. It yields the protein CASSILQGATEAFF.

The CDR3 coding sequence is TGTGCCAGTAGTATAGATTACGGGTCCTCTGGGGCCAACGTCCTGACTTTC. Its protein product is CASSIDYGSSGANVLTF. The chain joins TRBV19 to TRBJ2-6; no clear D. V lost 0 bases and J lost 0, with 9 bases in between. This CDR3 contains 17 residues. Looked up from germline, CDR1 is LNHDA and CDR2 is SQIVND (reference sequence). The whole variable domain, filled in from reference TRBV19 and TRBJ2-6, reads DGGITQSPKYLFRKEGQNVTLSCEQNLNHDAMYWYRQDPGQGLRLIYYSQIVNDFQKGDIAEGYSVSREKKESFPLTVTSAQKNPTAFYLCASSIDYGSSGANVLTFGAGSRLTVL.

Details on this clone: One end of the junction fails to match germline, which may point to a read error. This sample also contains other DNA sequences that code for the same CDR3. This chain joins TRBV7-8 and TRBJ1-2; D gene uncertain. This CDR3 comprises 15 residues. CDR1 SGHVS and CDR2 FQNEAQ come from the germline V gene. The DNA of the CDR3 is TGTGCCAGCAGCTTAGGGCGGGTAATGAACTATGGCTACACCTTT. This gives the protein CASSLGRVMNYGYTF.

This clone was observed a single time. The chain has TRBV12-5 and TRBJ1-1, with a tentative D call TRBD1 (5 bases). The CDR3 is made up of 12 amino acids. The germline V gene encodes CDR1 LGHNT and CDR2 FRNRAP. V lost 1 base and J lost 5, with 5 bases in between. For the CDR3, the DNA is TGTGCTAGTGGTTTGGAGGGGACTGAAGCTTTCTTT. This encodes CASGLEGTEAFF.

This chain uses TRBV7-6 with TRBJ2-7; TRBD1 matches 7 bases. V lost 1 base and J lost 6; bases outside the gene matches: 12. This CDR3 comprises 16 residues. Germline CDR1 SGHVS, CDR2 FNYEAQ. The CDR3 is CASSLEVPGGLGEQYF. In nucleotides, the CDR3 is TGTGCCAGCAGCTTAGAAGTCCCAGGGGGTCTTGGCGAGCAGTACTTC.

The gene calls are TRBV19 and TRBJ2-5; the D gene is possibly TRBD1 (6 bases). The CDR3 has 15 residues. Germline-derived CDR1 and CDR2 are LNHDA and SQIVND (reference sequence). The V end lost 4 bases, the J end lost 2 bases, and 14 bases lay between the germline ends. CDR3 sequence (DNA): TGTGCCAGTAGTAGGCCGACAGGACGGCAAGAGACCCAGTACTTC. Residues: CASSRPTGRQETQYF.

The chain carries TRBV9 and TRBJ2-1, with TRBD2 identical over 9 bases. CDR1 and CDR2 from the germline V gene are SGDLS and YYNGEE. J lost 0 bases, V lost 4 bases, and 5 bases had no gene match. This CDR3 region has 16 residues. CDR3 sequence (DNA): TGTGCCAGCAGCCTTCTAGCGGGAAGCTCCTACAATGAGCAGTTCTTC. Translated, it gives CASSLLAGSSYNEQFF.

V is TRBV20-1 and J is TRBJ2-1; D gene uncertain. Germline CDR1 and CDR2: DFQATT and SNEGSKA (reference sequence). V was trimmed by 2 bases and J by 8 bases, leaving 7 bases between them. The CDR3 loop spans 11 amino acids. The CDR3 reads CSARLAYEQFF. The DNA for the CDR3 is TGCAGTGCTAGACTCGCGTATGAGCAGTTCTTC.

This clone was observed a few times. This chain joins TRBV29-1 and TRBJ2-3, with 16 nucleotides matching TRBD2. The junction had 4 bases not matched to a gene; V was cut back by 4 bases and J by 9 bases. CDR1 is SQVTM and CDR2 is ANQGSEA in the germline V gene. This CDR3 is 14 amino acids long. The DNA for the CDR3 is TGCAGCGTTGGAGGGACTAGCGGGGGGGAGACGCAGTATTTT. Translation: CSVGGTSGGETQYF.